Listed here is a single T cell receptor (beta chain). Original handling: Estimates of nucleated cell counts were drawn from the amplification of reference gene primers. The repertoire was sequenced with immunoSEQ multiplex PCR; TCRdb's copy has only in-frame clones and lacks some. Clone size and the V and J calls come from that table; the DNA yielded D and trimming. Of roughly 76,000 clones listed, roughly nine tenths are singletons. Trimming took off 1 base at V and 1 base at J, with 10 bases between the two ends. The CDR3 has 16 amino acids. Germline CDR1 reads SGHTA; CDR2 reads FQGTGA. These data are taken from a study of blood T cell repertoires in COVID-19. Looking at the study overall: Donors in the United States, Italy and Spain gave samples during acute or convalescent COVID-19. The cDNA or gDNA used as material had been derived from T cells, B-cell-depleted T cells, or PBMCs.

This sequence originates from a man between 50 and 59 years old with acute or convalescent COVID-19. Source material: peripheral blood. The chain has TRBV7-3 and TRBJ2-2; D is unresolved. This CDR3 reads CASSLIAPGNTGELFF. The CDR3 DNA is TGTGCCAGCAGCTTAATCGCCCCAGGGAACACCGGGGAGCTGTTTTTT.